This T cell receptor (beta chain) was captured by sequencing in a study of vaccination effects on CD4 cells after COVID-19. Across the study: Sampling occurred a median 72 days post second dose, range 14 to 241. Study results and caveats: Marked clonal contraction was seen late after vaccination (in both infection- and vaccine-induced clones).

The data were produced by immunoSEQ multiplex PCR, yet TCRdb's version contains in-frame clones alone and is incomplete. The sample has about 15,000 clones; approximately 70% are singletons. Ahead of sequencing, the ViraFEST assay grew antigen-specific CD4+ T cells using viral peptide pools. At the end of less than 12 days of culture, CD4+ T cells were isolated. Subjects were given two BNT162b2 or mRNA-1273 vaccine doses. Nobody among the vaccine recipients had prior SARS-CoV-2 infection (nucleocapsid antibodies were negative). With roughly 9.5 ug/ml peptides and 9 to 10 IU/ml IL-2, 1.5 million to 2 million PBMC per well were cultured. In germline, CDR1 is GTSNPN, CDR2 SVGIG (reference sequence). The trim removed 2 bases at V and 3 bases at J, leaving 8 bases unmatched. The CDR3 length is 15 residues. In this sample, this clone turned up a few times. Its antigen remains unknown.

The origin of this receptor is a human donor who received a COVID-19 vaccine. The source material was CD4+ T cells from PBMCs cultured with HCoV-NL63 spike peptides, sampled after COVID-19 vaccination. The chain employs TRBV30 and TRBJ1-1; 8 nucleotides match TRBD1. The CDR3: CAWSNRDRWDTEAFF. The CDR3 nucleotides read TGTGCCTGGAGTAATAGGGACAGGTGGGACACTGAAGCTTTCTTT.